This TCR beta chain appears in the sequencing data of a study of blood T cell repertoires in COVID-19. Study background: Researchers got acute and convalescent COVID-19 samples from the United States, Italy and Spain. T cells, B-cell-depleted T cells, or PBMCs supplied cDNA or gDNA.

Authors' processing steps: Amplified reference gene primers provided the basis for estimating nucleated cell counts. Only in-frame clones appear in the TCRdb table, and some are missing; sequencing was by immunoSEQ multiplex PCR. The V and J calls and the clone size are those of that table, but D and trimming were determined from the DNA. The sample includes about 160,000 clones, about 88% of them seen just once. From germline, CDR1 is LGHDT and CDR2 YNNKEL (reference sequence). The V end lost 4 bases, the J end lost 11 bases, and 17 bases lay between the germline ends. The CDR3 loop spans 13 amino acids.

Sequences were obtained from peripheral blood. The chain carries TRBV3-1 (or the pseudogene TRBV3-2) and TRBJ1-1; D is unresolved. The source of this sequence is a man between 40 and 49 years old with acute or convalescent COVID-19. DNA of the CDR3: TGTGCCAGCAGCCTGTTCTGGTCCTCTATCGCTTTCTTT. Translation: CASSLFWSSIAFF.